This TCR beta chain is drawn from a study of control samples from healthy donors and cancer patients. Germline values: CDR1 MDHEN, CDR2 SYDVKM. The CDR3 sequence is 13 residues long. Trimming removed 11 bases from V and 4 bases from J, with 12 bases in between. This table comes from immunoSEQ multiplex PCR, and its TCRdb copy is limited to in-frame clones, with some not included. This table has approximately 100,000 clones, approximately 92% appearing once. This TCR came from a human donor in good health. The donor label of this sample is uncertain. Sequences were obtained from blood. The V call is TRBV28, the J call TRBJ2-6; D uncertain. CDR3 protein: CASQWAGANVLTF. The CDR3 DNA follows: TGTGCCTCTCAATGGGCCGGGGCCAACGTCCTGACTTTC. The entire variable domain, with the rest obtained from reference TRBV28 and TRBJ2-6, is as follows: DVKVTQSSRYLVKRTGEKVFLECVQDMDHENMFWYRQDPGLGLRLIYFSYDVKMKEKGDIPEGYSVSREKKERFSLILESASTNQTSMYLCASQWAGANVLTFGAGSRLTVL.